Below are 27 T cell receptor beta chains sequenced from a single sample in a study of cytomegalovirus exposure and HLA in healthy donors. The table came from immunoSEQ multiplex PCR; TCRdb's copy has only in-frame clones and leaves some out. The table includes around 150,000 clones, 85% to 90% detected once. Source material: PBMCs. The receptors shown here come from a woman between 18 and 29 years old in good health and CMV-seropositive.

V gene TRBV6-1 combines with J gene TRBJ2-7; 7 bases map to TRBD2. The trim removed 4 bases at V and 3 bases at J, leaving 6 bases unmatched. The CDR3 loop spans 14 amino acids. Germline-derived CDR1 and CDR2 are MNHNS and SASEGT. The CDR3 region is CASSGRAGIYEQYF. The DNA of the CDR3 is TGTGCCAGCAGTGGAAGAGCGGGAATCTACGAGCAGTACTTC.

This sequence joins TRBV11-2 and TRBJ1-2; D not resolved. The CDR3 consists of 16 residues. Germline-derived CDR1 and CDR2 are SGHAT and FQNNGV. Deletions cut 5 bases from V and 8 bases from J, with 24 bases between. The CDR3 DNA reads as TGTGCCAGCAGCCCTATGAACCGGGCTCTTGAGGGCGGCTACACCTTC. The encoded protein is CASSPMNRALEGGYTF.

This chain connects TRBV11-3 to TRBJ2-7; a possible D gene is TRBD2 (6 bases). V was trimmed by 6 bases and J by 2 bases, leaving 11 bases between them. In germline, CDR1 is SGHNT, CDR2 YENEEA. The CDR3 extends over 13 amino acids. This CDR3 reads CASREGTAYEQYF. CDR3 DNA sequence: TGTGCCAGCAGGGAGGGCACAGCCTACGAGCAGTACTTC.

The V gene is TRBV4-1, the J gene TRBJ2-7, with 7 positions matching TRBD2. V was clipped by 1 base and J by 0 bases; unmatched bases: 12. The CDR3 contains 18 residues. Germline CDR1 reads MGHRA; CDR2 reads YSYEKL. The DNA for the CDR3 is TGCGCCAGCAGCCAAGGGGCTAGTGTTGGCGGGAGCTCCTACGAGCAGTACTTC. Translating gives CASSQGASVGGSSYEQYF.

The genes are TRBV13 and TRBJ2-3; D possibly corresponds to TRBD2 (6 bases). CDR1 is PRHDT, CDR2 FYEKMQ, per germline (reference sequence). V gave up 5 bases and J gave up 3 bases, with 12 bases separating them. The CDR3 runs 14 residues. The CDR3 region has the DNA TGTGCCAGCAGCGTAAAAGGAGGGACAGATACGCAGTATTTT. Translating it yields CASSVKGGTDTQYF. Drawing the rest from reference TRBV13 and TRBJ2-3, the complete variable domain is AAGVIQSPRHLIKEKRETATLKCYPIPRHDTVYWYQQGPGQDPQFLISFYEKMQSDKGSIPDRFSAQQFSDYHSELNMSSLELGDSALYFCASSVKGGTDTQYFGPGTRLTVL.

The rearrangement joins TRBV7-9 to TRBJ2-6; TRBD1 aligns across 9 bases. The CDR3 spans 17 residues. Germline values: CDR1 SEHNR, CDR2 FQNEAQ (reference sequence). V trimming: 5 bases; J trimming: 2 bases; junction bases outside the gene matches: 7. CDR3 sequence: CASSLRDRVPGANVLTF. The CDR3 coding sequence is TGTGCCAGCAGCCTCCGGGACAGGGTACCTGGGGCCAACGTCCTGACTTTC.

This chain links TRBV19 with TRBJ2-7, with D possibly being TRBD1 (6 bases). Trimming took off 5 bases at V and 6 bases at J, with 14 bases between the two ends. The CDR3 has 13 amino acids. Germline V gene lookup returns CDR1 LNHDA and CDR2 SQIVND (reference sequence). The DNA for the CDR3 is TGTGCCAGTAGTGATACCACAGGGTTCGAGCAGTACTTC. Translating it yields CASSDTTGFEQYF.

The table lists this clone with a count of one. This chain joins TRBV6-6 and TRBJ1-1; perhaps TRBD1 as D (5 bases). The CDR3 is made up of 13 amino acids. Looked up from germline, CDR1 is MNHNY and CDR2 is SVGAGI (reference sequence). V was shortened by 7 bases and J by 4 bases, with 13 bases between the two germline ends. CDR3 region: CASTRVGGTEAFF. CDR3 coding DNA: TGTGCCAGCACCAGGGTGGGAGGCACTGAAGCTTTCTTT.

The rearrangement links TRBV10-3 to TRBJ2-3, with a tentative D call TRBD1 (6 bases). With 5 bases removed from V and 4 bases from J, the gap between germline ends came to 13 bases. Germline lookup yields CDR1 ENHRY and CDR2 SYGVKD. This CDR3 comprises 14 residues. The CDR3 region has the DNA TGTGCCATCAGTACAGGGAGCAGGGCAGATACGCAGTATTTT. Translating gives CAISTGSRADTQYF.

This chain connects TRBV6-6 to TRBJ1-2; 7 nucleotides agree with TRBD1. The CDR3 has 14 amino acids. Trimming at V came to 5 bases and at J to 4 bases, leaving 7 bases not matched to a gene. Germline V gene lookup returns CDR1 MNHNY and CDR2 SVGAGI (reference sequence). CDR3 coding DNA: TGTGCCAGCAGTCCCGACAGGGCATCCTATGGCTACACCTTC. This codes for CASSPDRASYGYTF.

The chain carries TRBV5-6 and TRBJ2-3; 12 bases fit TRBD2. Trimming cost V 4 bases and J 3 bases; bases outside gene matches: 6. Germline loops: CDR1 SGHDT, CDR2 YYEEEE. The CDR3 runs to 16 residues. The CDR3 sequence: CASSVLAGGGTDTQYF. In nucleotides, the CDR3 is TGTGCCAGCAGCGTCCTAGCGGGAGGGGGGACAGATACGCAGTATTTT.

The chain carries TRBV4-1 and TRBJ2-1; a possible D gene is TRBD2 (7 bases). CDR3 length equals 16 residues. Trimming removed 0 bases at V and 7 bases at J, with 16 bases between. The germline V gene has CDR1 MGHRA and CDR2 YSYEKL. CDR3 region: CASSQDPGGAGNEQFF. CDR3 DNA: TGCGCCAGCAGCCAAGATCCGGGGGGCGCCGGGAATGAGCAGTTCTTC.

This sequence joins TRBV4-1 and TRBJ2-7; 9 bases align to TRBD2. Germline V CDR1 and CDR2: MGHRA, YSYEKL. V shed 1 base and J 3 bases; nucleotides not matched to a gene: 10. This CDR3 spans 17 amino acids. The CDR3 region has the DNA TGCGCCAGCAGCCAAGGAAGGCCGGGACTAGCAGGCTACGAGCAGTACTTC. This translates into CASSQGRPGLAGYEQYF.

The chain is built from TRBV11-3 and TRBJ2-1; TRBD1 matches at 7 bases. V trimming: 1 base; J trimming: 8 bases; junction bases outside the gene matches: 5. Per the germline V gene, CDR1 is SGHNT and CDR2 is YENEEA. The CDR3 sequence is 14 residues long. The CDR3 sequence is CASSLVTTGDEQFF. For the CDR3, the DNA is TGTGCCAGCAGCTTAGTGACAACAGGGGATGAGCAGTTCTTC.

The chain links TRBV5-6 to TRBJ1-2; weak D call: TRBD1 (6 bases). Per germline, CDR1 SGHDT and CDR2 YYEEEE. The CDR3 is 14 residues long. V was pared by 3 bases and J by 8 bases, with 17 bases between. CDR3 in DNA: TGTGCCAGCAGCTGGAGAGCGGGGGCGCGAGGCTACACCTTC. Protein product: CASSWRAGARGYTF.

This chain uses TRBV25-1 with TRBJ1-1, with 7 bases lining up with TRBD1. J gave up 6 bases and V 5 bases, and 9 bases lay outside the gene matches. Germline V gene data show CDR1 as MGHDK and CDR2 as SYGVNS. The CDR3 totals 14 residues. The CDR3 nucleotides read TGTGCCAGCAGTTCCGGACAGGAAAGCGCTGAAGCTTTCTTT. It is translated as CASSSGQESAEAFF.

This chain uses TRBV6-5 with TRBJ2-2, with D uncertain. The V and J ends lost 6 bases and 0 bases respectively, with 8 bases between them. The CDR3 has 14 residues. CDR1 is MNHEY and CDR2 is SVGAGI in the germline V gene. CDR3 nucleotides: TGTGCCAGCAGCGACACCGCGAACACCGGGGAGCTGTTTTTT. Protein product: CASSDTANTGELFF.

The rearrangement links TRBV28 to TRBJ1-5, with D perhaps TRBD1 (6 bases). The CDR3 is 12 residues long. Germline CDR1 reads MDHEN; CDR2 reads SYDVKM. CDR3 residues: CATGGQIQPQHF. The CDR3 DNA follows: TGTGCTACCGGGGGGCAGATTCAGCCCCAGCATTTT.

The V and J genes are TRBV10-1 and TRBJ2-6; D perhaps matches TRBD1 (5 bases). The CDR3 covers 15 residues. The V and J ends lost 3 bases and 2 bases respectively, with 8 bases between them. In germline, CDR1 is WNHNN, CDR2 SYGVQD (reference sequence). CDR3 region: CASSDPGTGANVLTF. CDR3 nucleotide sequence: TGCGCCAGCAGTGACCCAGGGACTGGGGCCAACGTCCTGACTTTC.

V and J are TRBV30 and TRBJ2-3; 12 bases agree with TRBD2. J was trimmed by 10 bases and V by 3 bases; bases with no gene match: 5. CDR3 length: 13 residues. Per the germline V gene, CDR1 is GTSNPN and CDR2 is SVGIG (reference sequence). CDR3 bases: TGTGCCTGGAGGACTAGCGGGAGCACAGCGCAGTATTTT. Its translation: CAWRTSGSTAQYF.

The chain couples TRBV28 to TRBJ1-2; tentative D call: TRBD1 (6 bases). The CDR3 has 15 amino acids. V was trimmed by 3 bases and J by 2 bases, leaving 13 bases between them. CDR1 and CDR2 from the germline V gene are MDHEN and SYDVKM. CDR3 sequence reads: CASSFPRRGNYGYTF. DNA of the CDR3: TGTGCCAGCAGTTTCCCCCGCAGGGGAAACTATGGCTACACCTTC.

V is TRBV16 and J is TRBJ1-2; D not certain. Germline V gene lookup returns CDR1 KGHSY and CDR2 FQNENV. This CDR3 is 14 amino acids long. With 1 base removed from V and 0 bases from J, the gap between germline ends came to 6 bases. CDR3 protein: CASSQYSTNYGYTF. CDR3 DNA: TGTGCCAGCAGCCAATATAGTACTAACTATGGCTACACCTTC. The variable domain in full, completed from reference TRBV16 and TRBJ1-2, reads GEEVAQTPKHLVRGEGQKAKLYCAPIKGHSYVFWYQQVLKNEFKFLISFQNENVFDETGMPKERFSAKCLPNSPCSLEIQATKLEDSAVYFCASSQYSTNYGYTFGSGTRLTVV.

This chain connects TRBV28 to TRBJ2-1; no reliable D call. The V gene lost 8 bases and the J gene lost 9 bases, with 11 bases spanning the gap. Germline assignment: CDR1 MDHEN and CDR2 SYDVKM. The CDR3 has 11 amino acids. The CDR3 DNA sequence: TGTGCCAGCGGGCTGTACGTTGAGCAGTTCTTC. Translation: CASGLYVEQFF.

The rearrangement uses TRBV4-2 and TRBJ2-7; D might be TRBD2 (6 bases). V shed 0 bases and J shed 6 bases, with 18 bases lying between them. CDR3 length: 16 residues. Germline V gene lookup returns CDR1 LGHNA and CDR2 YNFKEQ. The CDR3 nucleotides are TGTGCCAGCAGCCAAGAACTTGCGGGATATTCCCTCGAGCAGTACTTC. As protein: CASSQELAGYSLEQYF.

This clone was seen a single time. The rearrangement links TRBV30 to TRBJ2-1; TRBD1 agrees at 9 bases. Per germline, CDR1 GTSNPN and CDR2 SVGIG (reference sequence). This CDR3 region has 16 residues. Losses at the gene ends were 0 bases for V and 12 bases for J; bases not matched to a gene: 15. The CDR3 spells CAWSVEPGQGRWAQFF. CDR3 sequence (DNA): TGTGCCTGGAGTGTCGAACCGGGACAGGGAAGATGGGCGCAGTTCTTC.

The CDR3 loop reads CASSVGSPGGYTF. CDR3 nucleotides: TGTGCCAGCAGCGTAGGTTCGCCAGGTGGCTACACCTTC. The rearrangement joins TRBV9 to TRBJ1-2; unclear D gene. CDR1 is SGDLS, CDR2 YYNGEE, per germline. This CDR3 region has 13 residues. V lost 0 bases and J 7 bases, leaving 10 bases between the germline ends. Based on the CDR3 plus reference TRBV9 and TRBJ1-2, the full variable domain is DSGVTQTPKHLITATGQRVTLRCSPRSGDLSVYWYQQSLDQGLQFLIQYYNGEERAKGNILERFSAQQFPDLHSELNLSSLELGDSALYFCASSVGSPGGYTFGSGTRLTVV.

This clone was recorded once. The rearrangement uses TRBV5-1 and TRBJ1-4; 8 positions match TRBD1. V trimming: 0 bases; J trimming: 5 bases; junction bases outside the gene matches: 6. This CDR3 comprises 16 residues. The V gene's germline CDR1 is SGHRS and CDR2 YFSETQ. The CDR3 is CASSLGQGTWNEKLFF. In nucleotides, the CDR3 is TGCGCCAGCAGCTTGGGACAGGGGACCTGGAATGAAAAACTGTTTTTT.